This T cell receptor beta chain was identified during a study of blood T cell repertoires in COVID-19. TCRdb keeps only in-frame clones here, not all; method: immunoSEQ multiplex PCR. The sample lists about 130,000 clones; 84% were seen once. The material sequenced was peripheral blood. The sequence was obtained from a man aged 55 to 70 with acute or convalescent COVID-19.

The CDR3 DNA sequence: TGTGCCAGCACTAAATGGAAGACAGGGGTCGCCTACGAGCAGTACTTC. Translation gives CASTKWKTGVAYEQYF. The rearrangement links TRBV21-1 to TRBJ2-7; the table gives TRBD1 as D, unverified against the DNA. TRBV21-1 is a pseudogene locus. The CDR3 totals 16 residues.